These 6 T cell receptor beta chains came from one sample sequenced in a study of T cell repertoires in cytomegalovirus infection. One entry per CDR3 protein, called by TCRdb with MiXCR from the reads. The sample holds about 740,000 distinct CDR3 sequences, less than 40% seen once. The sequencing input was PBMCs. The receptors come from a human donor in good health (CMV status not recorded). Some clones in this sample may be carry-over from other donors' samples.

This clonotype was recorded many times. The chain links TRBV7-2 to TRBJ1-1; TRBD1 might be the D (6 bases). Germline-derived CDR1 and CDR2 are SGHTA and FQGNSA. CDR3 length: 14 residues. V dropped 6 bases and J dropped 0 bases, with 11 bases sitting between them. The CDR3 coding sequence is TGTGCCAGCAGGCCGACAGGCATGAACACTGAAGCTTTCTTT. Translating gives CASRPTGMNTEAFF.

This clonotype was seen a few times. The chain uses TRBV7-2 and TRBJ2-1; TRBD2 agrees at 7 bases. V lost 1 base, J lost 7 bases, and 7 bases stayed unmatched. The germline V gene encodes CDR1 SGHTA and CDR2 FQGNSA. The CDR3 totals 15 residues. In nucleotides, the CDR3 is TGTGCCAGCAGCTTAGGAGCGGGGCAAAGGAATGAGCAGTTCTTC. It codes for CASSLGAGQRNEQFF.

This chain joins TRBV2 and TRBJ2-7; maybe TRBD1 (6 bases). The CDR3 consists of 16 residues. V was clipped by 4 bases and J by 1 base, with 17 bases between them. Germline-derived CDR1 and CDR2 are SNHLY and FYNNEI. CDR3 bases: TGTGCCAGCAGTGTCCCAGGGGCTATGCTTTCCTACGAGCAGTACTTC. It yields the protein CASSVPGAMLSYEQYF.

A word on this clonotype: Given a much more abundant clone one base away, this may be a read error. This chain joins TRBV7-6 and TRBJ2-3, with 10 bases lining up with TRBD2. Trimming cost V 5 bases and J 7 bases; bases outside gene matches: 12. The CDR3 runs 16 residues. Germline V gene sequence: CDR1 SGHVS, CDR2 FNYEAQ. CDR3 DNA sequence: TGTGCCAGCAGCCTCCTCCCTAGCGGGAGTTATAATACGCAGTATTTT. Its protein product is CASSLLPSGSYNTQYF.

This clonotype was recorded many times. J is TRBJ2-5 and V is TRBV7-2; D is uncertain. Germline CDR1 reads SGHTA; CDR2 reads FQGNSA. CDR3 size: 15 residues. Trimming removed 1 base at V and 3 bases at J, with 12 bases between. CDR3 amino acids: CASSLVSRTEETQYF. CDR3 DNA sequence: TGTGCCAGCAGCTTAGTATCGCGGACGGAAGAGACCCAGTACTTC.

The chain recombines TRBV19 with TRBJ1-2; a possible D gene is TRBD1 (6 bases). V shed 7 bases and J shed 7 bases, with 16 bases lying between them. Germline CDR1 reads LNHDA; CDR2 reads SQIVND (reference sequence). This CDR3 has 13 residues. DNA of the CDR3: TGTGCCAGTACCCCGGGCAGGGGAGGTGGCTACACCTTC. This encodes CASTPGRGGGYTF.